One and the same sample provided the 7 T cell receptor beta chains below, sequenced in a study of STAT5B mutations in CD4+ large granular lymphocyte leukemia. Sequencing used immunoSEQ multiplex PCR; TCRdb keeps in-frame clones, though not all of them. The data hold about 40,000 clones, with about 88% observed a single time. Sequencing was done on a sample of CD4+ T cells from blood buffy coats. The receptor set was obtained from a human donor in good health.

J is TRBJ1-5 and V is TRBV6-1; 7 nucleotides line up with TRBD1. Unmatched junction bases numbered 8, after V lost 2 bases and J lost 1 base. The CDR3 loop spans 17 amino acids. The germline V gene encodes CDR1 MNHNS and CDR2 SASEGT. The CDR3 loop reads CASSERGGQGSNQPQHF. Written as DNA, the CDR3 is TGTGCCAGCAGTGAAAGAGGGGGCCAGGGAAGCAATCAGCCCCAGCATTTT.

The chain joins TRBV14 to TRBJ2-3, with a weak D call TRBD2 (5 bases). With 3 bases removed from V and 8 bases from J, the gap between germline ends came to 9 bases. The CDR3 consists of 12 residues. Looked up from germline, CDR1 is SGHDN and CDR2 is FVKESK. CDR3 DNA: TGTGCCAGCAGCCAGTCCCGGGGTACGCAGTATTTT. This encodes CASSQSRGTQYF.

The chain has TRBV27 and TRBJ1-2, with TRBD1 matching 7 bases. The V gene's germline CDR1 is MNHEY and CDR2 SMNVEV (reference sequence). J lost 4 bases, V lost 6 bases, and 5 bases had no gene match. The CDR3 spans 13 residues. The CDR3 loop reads CASSADRVYGYTF. The CDR3 nucleotides read TGTGCCAGCAGCGCCGACAGGGTCTATGGCTACACCTTC.

The chain employs TRBV6-1 and TRBJ1-4; 10 positions agree with TRBD1. The CDR3 has 14 amino acids. V was pared by 6 bases and J by 5 bases, with 3 bases of the junction left unmatched. Germline-derived CDR1 and CDR2 are MNHNS and SASEGT. CDR3 in amino acids: CASRRTGGNEKLFF. The CDR3 coding sequence is TGTGCCAGCAGGAGGACAGGGGGGAATGAAAAACTGTTTTTT.

This chain uses TRBV2 with TRBJ1-5; 7 nucleotides align to TRBD1. This CDR3 comprises 14 residues. Germline CDR1 SNHLY, CDR2 FYNNEI. Trimming at V came to 7 bases and at J to 0 bases, leaving 3 bases not matched to a gene. CDR3 bases: TGTGCCAGCAATGAGGGGGCTAGCAATCAGCCCCAGCATTTT. Residues: CASNEGASNQPQHF. Full variable domain (remainder filled in from reference TRBV2 and TRBJ1-5): EPEVTQTPSHQVTQMGQEVILRCVPISNHLYFYWYRQILGQKVEFLVSFYNNEISEKSEIFDDQFSVERPDGSNFTLKIRSTKLEDSAMYFCASNEGASNQPQHFGDGTRLSIL.

The chain couples TRBV7-9 to TRBJ1-4, with 7 nucleotides matching TRBD1. The junction had 9 bases not matched to a gene; V was cut back by 0 bases and J by 8 bases. The CDR3 spans 16 residues. Per the germline V gene, CDR1 is SEHNR and CDR2 is FQNEAQ (reference sequence). CDR3: CASSLARQGGPEKLFF. DNA of the CDR3: TGTGCCAGCAGCTTAGCGCGACAGGGAGGTCCAGAAAAACTGTTTTTT.

The chain joins TRBV6-5 to TRBJ1-1; perhaps TRBD1 as D (5 bases). The germline V gene has CDR1 MNHEY and CDR2 SVGAGI. The CDR3 has 14 residues. V lost 5 bases, J lost 4 bases, and 14 bases lay in between. The CDR3 protein is CASSPQGFGTEAFF. DNA of the CDR3: TGTGCCAGCAGTCCTCAGGGCTTTGGCACTGAAGCTTTCTTT.